The entry below describes one T cell receptor beta chain. The entry originates in a study of shared clonotypes between healthy human individuals. Trimming shortened V by 2 bases and J by 5 bases, and 13 bases separated the two germline ends. CDR1 and CDR2 from the germline V gene are MDHEN and SYDVKM. CDR3 length: 16 amino acids. Every one of the donors was a Caucasian adult that lived in Nashville, Tennessee. Generated by immunoSEQ multiplex PCR, the TCRdb table keeps only in-frame clones and is missing some. The sample includes approximately 1,500,000 clones, around 97% of them seen just once. The sample was naive CD4+ T cells sorted from blood. Noted subset: CD45RA+ positively selected. This receptor was taken from a man younger than 45 in good health. This chain joins TRBV28 and TRBJ2-6, with a possible D match to TRBD1 (5 bases). The CDR3 sequence: CASSLGPNRRANVLTF. The CDR3 DNA sequence: TGTGCCAGCAGTTTAGGGCCAAACAGGAGGGCCAACGTCCTGACTTTC.